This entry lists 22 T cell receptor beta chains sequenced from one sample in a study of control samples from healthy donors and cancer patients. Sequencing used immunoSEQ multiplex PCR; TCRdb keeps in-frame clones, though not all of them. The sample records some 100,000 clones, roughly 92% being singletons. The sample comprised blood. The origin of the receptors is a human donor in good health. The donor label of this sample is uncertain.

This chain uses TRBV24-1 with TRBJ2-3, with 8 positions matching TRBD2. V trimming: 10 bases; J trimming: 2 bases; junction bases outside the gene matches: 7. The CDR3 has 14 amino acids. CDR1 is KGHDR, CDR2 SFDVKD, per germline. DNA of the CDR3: TGTGCCACAAAAACGGGGGGGGCCACAGATACGCAGTATTTT. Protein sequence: CATKTGGATDTQYF.

The CDR3 loop is CASTEDRAGYGYTF. Here the CDR3 DNA reads TGTGCCAGCACCGAAGACAGGGCAGGGTATGGCTACACCTTC. The J gene is TRBJ1-2, the V gene TRBV25-1, with TRBD1 matching 7 bases. The germline V gene has CDR1 MGHDK and CDR2 SYGVNS. This CDR3 spans 14 amino acids. Trimming removed 7 bases from V and 5 bases from J; junction bases left unmatched: 10.

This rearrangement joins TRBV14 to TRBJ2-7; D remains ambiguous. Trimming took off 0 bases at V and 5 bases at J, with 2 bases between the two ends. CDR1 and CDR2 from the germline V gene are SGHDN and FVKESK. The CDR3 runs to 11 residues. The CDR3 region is CASSQDDEQYF. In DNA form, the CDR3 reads TGTGCCAGCAGCCAAGACGACGAGCAGTACTTC.

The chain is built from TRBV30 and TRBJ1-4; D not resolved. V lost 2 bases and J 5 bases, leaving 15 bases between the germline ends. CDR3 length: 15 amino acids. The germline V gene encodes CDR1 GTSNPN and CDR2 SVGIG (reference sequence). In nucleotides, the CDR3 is TGTGCCTGGAGTTTAACGGGTATGGGAAATGAAAAACTGTTTTTT. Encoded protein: CAWSLTGMGNEKLFF.

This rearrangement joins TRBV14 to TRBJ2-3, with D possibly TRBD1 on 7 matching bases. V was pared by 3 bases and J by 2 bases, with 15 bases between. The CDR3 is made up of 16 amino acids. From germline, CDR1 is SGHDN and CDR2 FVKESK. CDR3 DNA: TGTGCCAGCAGCCAGGGCTCAGGGGGGAACACAGATACGCAGTATTTT. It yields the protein CASSQGSGGNTDTQYF.

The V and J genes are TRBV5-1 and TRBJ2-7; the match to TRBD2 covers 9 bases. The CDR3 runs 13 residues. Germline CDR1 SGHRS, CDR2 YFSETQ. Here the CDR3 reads CAASRERGEKQYF. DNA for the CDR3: TGCGCAGCATCCCGAGAGCGGGGGGAGAAGCAGTACTTC. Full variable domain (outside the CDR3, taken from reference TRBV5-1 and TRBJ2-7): KAGVTQTPRYLIKTRGQQVTLSCSPISGHRSVSWYQQTPGQGLQFLFEYFSETQRNKGNFPGRFSGRQFSNSRSEMNVSTLELGDSALYLCAASRERGEKQYFGPGTRLTVT.

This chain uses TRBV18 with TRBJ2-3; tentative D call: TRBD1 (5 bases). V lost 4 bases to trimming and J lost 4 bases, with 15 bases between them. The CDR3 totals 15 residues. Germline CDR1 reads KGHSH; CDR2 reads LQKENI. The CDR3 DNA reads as TGTGCCAGCTCACGGGATGGGGCTGGGGCAGATACGCAGTATTTT. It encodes CASSRDGAGADTQYF.

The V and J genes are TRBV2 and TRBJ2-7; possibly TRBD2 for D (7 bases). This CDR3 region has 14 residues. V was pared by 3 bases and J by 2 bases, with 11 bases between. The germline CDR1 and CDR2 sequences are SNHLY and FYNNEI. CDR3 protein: CASSEGGATYEQYF. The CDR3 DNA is TGTGCCAGCAGTGAGGGGGGGGCGACCTACGAGCAGTACTTC.

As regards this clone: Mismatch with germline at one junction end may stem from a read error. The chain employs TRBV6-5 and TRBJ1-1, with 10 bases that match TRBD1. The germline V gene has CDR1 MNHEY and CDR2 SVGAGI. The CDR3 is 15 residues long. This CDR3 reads CASSYSRSGTGAGSF. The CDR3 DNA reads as TGTGCCAGCAGTTACTCGAGGAGTGGGACAGGGGCCGGGTCCTTT.

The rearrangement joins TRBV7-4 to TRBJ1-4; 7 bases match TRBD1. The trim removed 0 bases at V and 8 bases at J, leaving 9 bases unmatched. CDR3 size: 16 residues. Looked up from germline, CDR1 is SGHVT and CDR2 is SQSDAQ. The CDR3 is CASSLANRGLWEKLFF. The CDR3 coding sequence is TGTGCCAGCAGCTTAGCCAACAGGGGATTATGGGAAAAACTGTTTTTT.

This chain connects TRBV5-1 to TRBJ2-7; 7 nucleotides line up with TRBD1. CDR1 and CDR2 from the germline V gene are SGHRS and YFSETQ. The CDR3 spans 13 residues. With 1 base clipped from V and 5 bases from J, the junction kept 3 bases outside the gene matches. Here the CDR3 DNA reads TGCGCCAGCAGCTTGACAGGGGAAGACGAGCAGTACGTC. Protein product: CASSLTGEDEQYV.

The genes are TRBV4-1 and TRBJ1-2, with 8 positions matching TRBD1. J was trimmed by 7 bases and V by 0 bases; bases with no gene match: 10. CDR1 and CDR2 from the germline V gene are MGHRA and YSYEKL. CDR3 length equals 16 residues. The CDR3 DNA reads TGCGCCAGCAGCCAAGAGACGGCAGGGGGCGCGGGTGGCTACACCTTC. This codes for CASSQETAGGAGGYTF.

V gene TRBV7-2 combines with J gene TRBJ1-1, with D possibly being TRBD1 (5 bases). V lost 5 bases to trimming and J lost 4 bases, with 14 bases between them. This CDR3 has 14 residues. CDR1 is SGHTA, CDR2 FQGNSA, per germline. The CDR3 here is CASSLTWDGTEAFF. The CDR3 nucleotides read TGTGCCAGCAGCCTTACCTGGGACGGCACTGAAGCTTTCTTT. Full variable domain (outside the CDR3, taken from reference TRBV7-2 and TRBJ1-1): GAGVSQSPSNKVTEKGKDVELRCDPISGHTALYWYRQSLGQGLEFLIYFQGNSAPDKSGLPSDRFSAERTGGSVSTLTIQRTQQEDSAVYLCASSLTWDGTEAFFGQGTRLTVV.

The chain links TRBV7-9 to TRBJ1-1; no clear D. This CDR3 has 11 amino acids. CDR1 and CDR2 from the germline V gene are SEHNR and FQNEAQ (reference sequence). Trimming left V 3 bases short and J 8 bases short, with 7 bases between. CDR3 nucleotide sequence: TGTGCCAGCAGCTTCTTAGCCGAAGCTTTCTTT. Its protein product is CASSFLAEAFF.

The chain's CDR3 is CATSERRSYNSPLHF. The CDR3 DNA is TGTGCCACCAGCGAGAGGCGCTCCTATAATTCACCCCTCCACTTT. The rearrangement links TRBV15 to TRBJ1-6; D remains ambiguous. The CDR3 sequence is 15 residues long. Germline CDR1 reads LNHNV; CDR2 reads YYDKDF (reference sequence). V lost 5 bases, J lost 0 bases, and 8 bases lay in between. The variable domain in full, with the rest retrieved from reference TRBV15 and TRBJ1-6, is DAMVIQNPRYQVTQFGKPVTLSCSQTLNHNVMYWYQQKSSQAPKLLFHYYDKDFNNEADTPDNFQSRRPNTSFCFLDIRSPGLGDTAMYLCATSERRSYNSPLHFGNGTRLTVT.

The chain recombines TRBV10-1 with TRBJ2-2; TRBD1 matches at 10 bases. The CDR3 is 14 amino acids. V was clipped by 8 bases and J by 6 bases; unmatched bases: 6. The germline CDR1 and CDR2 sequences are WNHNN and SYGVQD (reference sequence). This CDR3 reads CASRGQGNPGELFF. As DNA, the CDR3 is TGCGCCAGCCGGGGACAGGGGAATCCCGGGGAGCTGTTTTTT.

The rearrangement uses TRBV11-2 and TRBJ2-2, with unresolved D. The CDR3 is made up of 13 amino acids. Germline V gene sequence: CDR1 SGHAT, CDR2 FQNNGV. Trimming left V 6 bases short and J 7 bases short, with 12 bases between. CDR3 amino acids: CASRPSQIGELFF. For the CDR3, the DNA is TGTGCCAGCAGGCCCTCCCAGATCGGGGAGCTGTTTTTT.

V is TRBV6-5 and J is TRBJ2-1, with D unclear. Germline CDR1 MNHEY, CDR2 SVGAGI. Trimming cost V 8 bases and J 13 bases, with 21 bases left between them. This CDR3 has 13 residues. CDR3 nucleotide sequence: TGTGCCAGCGCACTACGGGCCCCTCTTAATCAGTTCTTC. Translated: CASALRAPLNQFF.

Here the CDR3 reads CASSYTGDSYGYTF. As DNA, the CDR3 is TGTGCCAGCAGTTACACCGGGGACAGCTATGGCTACACCTTC. The rearrangement joins TRBV6-5 to TRBJ1-2, with TRBD1 identical over 7 bases. The V gene's germline CDR1 is MNHEY and CDR2 SVGAGI. With 2 bases clipped from V and 4 bases from J, the junction kept 4 bases outside the gene matches. This CDR3 has 14 amino acids.

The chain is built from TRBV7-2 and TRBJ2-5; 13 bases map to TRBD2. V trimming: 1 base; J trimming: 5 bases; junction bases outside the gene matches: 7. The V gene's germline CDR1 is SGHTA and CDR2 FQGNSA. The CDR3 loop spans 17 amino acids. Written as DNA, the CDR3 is TGTGCCAGCAGCTTAGTTCCGACTAGCGGGGGGCTGGAGACCCAGTACTTC. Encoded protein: CASSLVPTSGGLETQYF.

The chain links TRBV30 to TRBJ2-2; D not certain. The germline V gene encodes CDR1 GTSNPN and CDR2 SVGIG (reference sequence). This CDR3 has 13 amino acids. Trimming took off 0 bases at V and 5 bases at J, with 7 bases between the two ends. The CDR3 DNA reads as TGTGCCTGGAGTGTACAGAATACCGGGGAGCTGTTTTTT. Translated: CAWSVQNTGELFF.

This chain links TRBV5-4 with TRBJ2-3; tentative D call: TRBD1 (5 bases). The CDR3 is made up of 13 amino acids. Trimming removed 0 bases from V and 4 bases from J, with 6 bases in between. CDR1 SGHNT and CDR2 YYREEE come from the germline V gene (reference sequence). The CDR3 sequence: CASSLVGADTQYF. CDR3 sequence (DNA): TGTGCCAGCAGCTTGGTAGGGGCAGATACGCAGTATTTT.